This TCR beta chain was found in a study of blood T cell repertoires in COVID-19. Living in 25 or so US areas, the participants were between roughly 18 and 90 years of age. Methods used by the authors: Reference gene primer amplification gave nucleated cell count estimates. Profiled with immunoSEQ multiplex PCR; TCRdb holds only in-frame clones, not every one. Clonal size and the V and J genes are those of that table, whereas D and trimming came from the DNA. The sample lists a few hundred thousand clones; roughly nine tenths were seen once. In germline, CDR1 is SGHTA, CDR2 FQGNSA. V lost 5 bases to trimming and J lost 5 bases, with 15 bases between them. This CDR3 has 14 residues.

This clonotype originated in a woman in her twenties or thirties who had recovered from COVID-19. The source material was PBMCs or T cells enriched from blood (not recorded which). The chain uses TRBV7-2 and TRBJ2-5; D ambiguous. The chain's CDR3 is CASSLNLLWETQYF. Written as DNA, the CDR3 is TGTGCCAGCAGCCTAAACCTCCTTTGGGAGACCCAGTACTTC. Variable domain in full (rest from reference TRBV7-2 and TRBJ2-5): GAGVSQSPSNKVTEKGKDVELRCDPISGHTALYWYRQSLGQGLEFLIYFQGNSAPDKSGLPSDRFSAERTGGSVSTLTIQRTQQEDSAVYLCASSLNLLWETQYFGPGTRLLVL.